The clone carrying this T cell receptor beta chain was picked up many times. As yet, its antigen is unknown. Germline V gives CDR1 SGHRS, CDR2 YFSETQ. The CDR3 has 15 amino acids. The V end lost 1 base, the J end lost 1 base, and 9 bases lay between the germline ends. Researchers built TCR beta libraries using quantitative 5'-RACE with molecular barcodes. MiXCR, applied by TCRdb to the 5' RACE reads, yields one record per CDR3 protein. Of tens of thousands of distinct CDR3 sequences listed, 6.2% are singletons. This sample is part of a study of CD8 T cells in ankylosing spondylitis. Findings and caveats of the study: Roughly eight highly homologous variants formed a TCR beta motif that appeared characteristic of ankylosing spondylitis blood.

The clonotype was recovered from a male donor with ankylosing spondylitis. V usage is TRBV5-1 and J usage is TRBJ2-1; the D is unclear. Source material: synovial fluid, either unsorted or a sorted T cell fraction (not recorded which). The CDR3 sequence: CASSLYPGSYNEQFF. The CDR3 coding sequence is TGCGCCAGCAGCTTGTACCCTGGGTCCTACAATGAGCAGTTCTTC.